This T cell receptor beta chain was retrieved from a study of lymphopenia after photon versus proton radiotherapy. General study findings and limits: Oligoclonal CD8+ Temra expansion after nadir drove photon patients' diversity drop. In patients who died, overall survival fell as post-nadir TCR diversity dropped more.

This CDR3 region has 15 residues. The V gene end was trimmed by 5 bases and the J gene end by 6 bases; junction bases not matched to a gene: 12. Germline V CDR1 and CDR2: LNHDA, SQIVND (reference sequence). Regarding this clone: The antigen is unknown.

Clones were sequenced by immunoSEQ multiplex PCR, and TCRdb holds only the in-frame ones, with some missing. This table has about 55,000 clones, approximately 88% appearing once. The receptor was derived from a man aged 55 to 70 with pancreatic cancer. The chain is built from TRBV19 and TRBJ1-1; TRBD1 agrees at 7 bases. Sequencing used peripheral blood, obtained from a patient treated with proton-based radiotherapy. The CDR3 sequence: CASSGGRGPNSEAFF. In DNA form, the CDR3 reads TGTGCCAGTAGTGGGGGGAGGGGGCCAAACTCTGAAGCTTTCTTT.